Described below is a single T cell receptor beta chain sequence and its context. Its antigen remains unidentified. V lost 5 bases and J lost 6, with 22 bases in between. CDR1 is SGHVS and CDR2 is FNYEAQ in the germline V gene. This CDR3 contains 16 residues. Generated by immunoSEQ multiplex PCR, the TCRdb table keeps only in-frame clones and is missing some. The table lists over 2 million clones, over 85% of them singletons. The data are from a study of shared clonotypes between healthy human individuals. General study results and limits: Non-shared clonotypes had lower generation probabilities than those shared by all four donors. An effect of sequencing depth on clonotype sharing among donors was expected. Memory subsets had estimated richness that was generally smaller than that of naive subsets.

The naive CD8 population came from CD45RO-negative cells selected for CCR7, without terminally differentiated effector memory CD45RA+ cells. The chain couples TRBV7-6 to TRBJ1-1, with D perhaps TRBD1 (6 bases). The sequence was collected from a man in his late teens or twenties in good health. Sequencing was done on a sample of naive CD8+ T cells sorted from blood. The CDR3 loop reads CASSPPPQGGVPEAFF. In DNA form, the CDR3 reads TGTGCCAGCAGCCCTCCCCCTCAAGGGGGAGTCCCTGAAGCTTTCTTT.